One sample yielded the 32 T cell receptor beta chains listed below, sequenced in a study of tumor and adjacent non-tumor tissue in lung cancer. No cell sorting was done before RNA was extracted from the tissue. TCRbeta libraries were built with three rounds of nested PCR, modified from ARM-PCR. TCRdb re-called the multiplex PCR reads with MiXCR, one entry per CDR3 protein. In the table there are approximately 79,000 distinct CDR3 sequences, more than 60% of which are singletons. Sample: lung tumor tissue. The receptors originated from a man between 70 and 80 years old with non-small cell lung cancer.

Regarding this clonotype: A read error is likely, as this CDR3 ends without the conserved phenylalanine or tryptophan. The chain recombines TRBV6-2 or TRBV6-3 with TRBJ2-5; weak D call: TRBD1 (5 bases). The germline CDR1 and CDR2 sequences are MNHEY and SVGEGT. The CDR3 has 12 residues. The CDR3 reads CVSTDIQETQYI. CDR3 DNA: TGTGTCAGCACGGACATCCAAGAGACCCAGTACATC.

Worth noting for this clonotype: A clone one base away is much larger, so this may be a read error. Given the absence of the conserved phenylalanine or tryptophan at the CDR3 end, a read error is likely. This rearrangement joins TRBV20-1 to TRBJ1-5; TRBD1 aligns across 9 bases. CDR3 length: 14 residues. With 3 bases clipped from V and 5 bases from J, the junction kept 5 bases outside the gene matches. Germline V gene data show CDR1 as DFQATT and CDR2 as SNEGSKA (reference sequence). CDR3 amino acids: CSASDGQGHQPQHY. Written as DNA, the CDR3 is TGCAGTGCTAGTGACGGACAGGGGCATCAGCCCCAGCATTAT.

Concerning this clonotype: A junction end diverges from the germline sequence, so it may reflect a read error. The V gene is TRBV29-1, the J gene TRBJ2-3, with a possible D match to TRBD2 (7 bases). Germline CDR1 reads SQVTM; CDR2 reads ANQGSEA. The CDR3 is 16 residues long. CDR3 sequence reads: CSRRGLEGGRTNTQYF. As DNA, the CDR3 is TGCAGCCGCCGCGGGCTAGAGGGGGGGCGCACAAATACGCAGTATTTT.

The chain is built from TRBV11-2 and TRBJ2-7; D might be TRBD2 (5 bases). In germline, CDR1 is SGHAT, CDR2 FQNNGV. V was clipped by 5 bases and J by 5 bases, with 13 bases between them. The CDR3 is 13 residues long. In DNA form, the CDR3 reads TGTGCCAGCAGCACCGACGGGGTCCACGAGCAGTACTTC. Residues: CASSTDGVHEQYF.

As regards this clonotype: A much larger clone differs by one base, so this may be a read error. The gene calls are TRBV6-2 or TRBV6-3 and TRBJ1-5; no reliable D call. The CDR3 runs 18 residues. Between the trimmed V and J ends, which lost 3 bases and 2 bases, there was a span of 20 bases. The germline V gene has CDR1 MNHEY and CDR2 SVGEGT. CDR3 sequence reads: CASSYGGPSGCGNQPQHF. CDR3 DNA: TGTGCCAGCAGTTATGGCGGTCCCTCCGGCTGTGGCAATCAGCCCCAGCATTTT.

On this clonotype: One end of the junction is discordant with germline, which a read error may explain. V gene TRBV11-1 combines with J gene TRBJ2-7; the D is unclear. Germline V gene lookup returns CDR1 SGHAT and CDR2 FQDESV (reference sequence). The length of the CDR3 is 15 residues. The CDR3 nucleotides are TGTGCCGGCAGCGTTTCGACAAGCTACTCCTACGAGCAGTACTTC. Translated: CAGSVSTSYSYEQYF.

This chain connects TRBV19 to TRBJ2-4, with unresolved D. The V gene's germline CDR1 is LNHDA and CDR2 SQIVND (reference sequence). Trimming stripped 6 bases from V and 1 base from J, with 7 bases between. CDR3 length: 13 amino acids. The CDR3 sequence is CASSPDAKNIQYF. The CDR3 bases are TGTGCCAGTAGCCCGGATGCCAAAAACATTCAGTACTTC.

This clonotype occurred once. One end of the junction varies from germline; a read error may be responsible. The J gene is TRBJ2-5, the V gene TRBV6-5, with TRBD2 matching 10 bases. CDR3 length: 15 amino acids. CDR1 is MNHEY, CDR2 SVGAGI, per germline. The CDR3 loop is CANSYETSGPQTQYF. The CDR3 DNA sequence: TGTGCCAACAGTTACGAGACTAGCGGGCCGCAGACCCAGTACTTC.

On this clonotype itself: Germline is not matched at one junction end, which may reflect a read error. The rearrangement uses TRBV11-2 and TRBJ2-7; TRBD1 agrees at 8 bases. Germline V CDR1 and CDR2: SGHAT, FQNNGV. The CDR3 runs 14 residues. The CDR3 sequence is CAGSLGTGSYEHYF. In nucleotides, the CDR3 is TGTGCCGGCAGCTTAGGGACAGGTTCCTACGAGCACTACTTC.

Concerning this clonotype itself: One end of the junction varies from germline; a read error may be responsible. The CDR3 sequence: CTSSPRGGSRGYTF. In DNA form, the CDR3 reads TGTACCAGCAGTCCCCGAGGAGGGTCGCGGGGCTACACCTTC. The chain employs TRBV12-3 or TRBV12-4 and TRBJ1-2; no firm D call. The CDR3 is 14 residues long.

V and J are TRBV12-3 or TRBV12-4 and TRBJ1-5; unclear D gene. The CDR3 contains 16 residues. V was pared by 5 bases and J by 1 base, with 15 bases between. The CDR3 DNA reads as TGTGCCAGCAGTCGGGGAACATGGTCGAGCAATCAGCCCCAGCATTTT. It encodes CASSRGTWSSNQPQHF.

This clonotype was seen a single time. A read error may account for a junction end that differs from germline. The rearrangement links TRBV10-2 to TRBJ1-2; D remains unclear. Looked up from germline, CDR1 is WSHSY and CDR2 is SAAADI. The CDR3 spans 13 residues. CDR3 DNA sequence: TGTGCCAGAAGTTATGGCAGGAACTATGGCTACACCTTC. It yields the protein CARSYGRNYGYTF.

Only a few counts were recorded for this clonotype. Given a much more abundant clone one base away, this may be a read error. This CDR3 reads CASRRQGGAEKLFF. CDR3 nucleotides: TGTGCCAGCAGACGACAGGGGGGTGCCGAAAAACTGTTTTTT. This chain joins TRBV5-6 and TRBJ1-4; the match to TRBD1 covers 9 bases. Germline CDR1 is SGHDT and CDR2 is YYEEEE. The ends lost 5 bases at V and 8 bases at J; junction bases unmatched: 7. This CDR3 is built from 14 residues.

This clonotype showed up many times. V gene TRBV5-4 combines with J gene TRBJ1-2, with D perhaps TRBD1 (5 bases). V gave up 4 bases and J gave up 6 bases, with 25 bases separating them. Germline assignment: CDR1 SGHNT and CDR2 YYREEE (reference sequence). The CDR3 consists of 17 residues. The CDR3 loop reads CASSAGGVTLRVHGYTF. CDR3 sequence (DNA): TGTGCCAGCAGCGCTGGGGGGGTTACTCTCAGGGTCCATGGCTACACCTTC.

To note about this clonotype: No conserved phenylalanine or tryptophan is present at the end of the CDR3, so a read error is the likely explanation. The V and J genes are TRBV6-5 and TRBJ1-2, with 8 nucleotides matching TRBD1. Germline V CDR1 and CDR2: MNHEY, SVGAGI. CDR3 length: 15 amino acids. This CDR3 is CASSYKTGGNYDYTI. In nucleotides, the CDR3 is TGTGCCAGCAGTTACAAAACAGGGGGTAACTATGACTACACCATC.

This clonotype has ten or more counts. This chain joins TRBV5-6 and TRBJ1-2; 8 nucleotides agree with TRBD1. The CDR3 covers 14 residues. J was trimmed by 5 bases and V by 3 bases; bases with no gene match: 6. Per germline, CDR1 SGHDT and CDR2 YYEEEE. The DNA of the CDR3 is TGTGCCAGCAGCTGGGACAGGAAAGGGTATGGCTACACCTTC. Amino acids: CASSWDRKGYGYTF.

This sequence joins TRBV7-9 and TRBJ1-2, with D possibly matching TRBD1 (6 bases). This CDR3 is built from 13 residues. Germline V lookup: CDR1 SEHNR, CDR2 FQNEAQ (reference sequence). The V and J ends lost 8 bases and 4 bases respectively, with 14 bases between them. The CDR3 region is CASGGTPSYGYTF. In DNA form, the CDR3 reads TGTGCCAGCGGGGGGACACCCAGCTATGGCTACACCTTC.

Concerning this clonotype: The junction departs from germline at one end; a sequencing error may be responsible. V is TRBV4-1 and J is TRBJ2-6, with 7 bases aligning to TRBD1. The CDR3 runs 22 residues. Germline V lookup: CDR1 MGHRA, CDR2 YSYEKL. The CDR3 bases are TGCGCCAGCAGCCAAGATCTATGTGGACCCGGGACAGATAACTTTGGGGCCGACGTCCTGACTTTC. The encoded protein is CASSQDLCGPGTDNFGADVLTF.

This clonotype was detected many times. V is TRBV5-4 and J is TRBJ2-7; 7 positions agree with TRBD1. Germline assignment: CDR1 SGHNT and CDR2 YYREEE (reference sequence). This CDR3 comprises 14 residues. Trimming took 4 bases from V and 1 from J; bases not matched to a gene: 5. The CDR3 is CASSPTGKSYEQYF. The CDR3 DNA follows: TGTGCCAGCAGCCCGACAGGGAAATCCTACGAGCAGTACTTC.

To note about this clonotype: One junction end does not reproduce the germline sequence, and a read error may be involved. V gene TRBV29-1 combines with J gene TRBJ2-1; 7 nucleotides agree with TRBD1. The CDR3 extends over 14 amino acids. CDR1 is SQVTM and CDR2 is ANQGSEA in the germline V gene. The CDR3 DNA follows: TGCAGCGCTGAACGAAGCAGGGGGAGAGATGAGCAGTTCTTC. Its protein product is CSAERSRGRDEQFF.

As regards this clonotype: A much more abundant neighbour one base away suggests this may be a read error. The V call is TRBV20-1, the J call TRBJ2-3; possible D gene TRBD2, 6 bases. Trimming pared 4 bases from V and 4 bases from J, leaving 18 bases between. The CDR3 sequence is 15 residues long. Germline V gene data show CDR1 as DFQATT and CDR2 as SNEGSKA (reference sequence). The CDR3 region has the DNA TGCAGTGCTACCAACCCCGGGACTGGCCCAGATACGCAGTATTTT. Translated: CSATNPGTGPDTQYF.

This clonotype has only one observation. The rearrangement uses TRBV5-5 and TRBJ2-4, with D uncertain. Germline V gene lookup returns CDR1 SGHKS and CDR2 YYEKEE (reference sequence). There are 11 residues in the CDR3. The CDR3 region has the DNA TGTGTCAACAGCCCTGGTAACATTCAGTACTTC. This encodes CVNSPGNIQYF. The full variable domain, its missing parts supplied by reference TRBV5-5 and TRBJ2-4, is DAGVTQSPTHLIKTRGQQVTLRCSPISGHKSVSWYQQVLGQGPQFIFQYYEKEERGRGNFPDRFSARQFPNYSSELNVNALLLGDSALYLCVNSPGNIQYFGAGTRLSVL.

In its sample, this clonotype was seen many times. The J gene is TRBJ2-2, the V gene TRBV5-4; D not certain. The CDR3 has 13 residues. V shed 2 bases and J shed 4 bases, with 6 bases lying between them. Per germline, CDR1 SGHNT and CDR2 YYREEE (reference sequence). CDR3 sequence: CASSLDATGELFF. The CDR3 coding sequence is TGTGCCAGCAGCTTAGACGCCACCGGGGAGCTGTTTTTT. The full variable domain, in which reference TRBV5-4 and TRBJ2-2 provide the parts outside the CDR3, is ETGVTQSPTHLIKTRGQQVTLRCSSQSGHNTVSWYQQALGQGPQFIFQYYREEENGRGNFPPRFSGLQFPNYSSELNVNALELDDSALYLCASSLDATGELFFGEGSRLTVL.

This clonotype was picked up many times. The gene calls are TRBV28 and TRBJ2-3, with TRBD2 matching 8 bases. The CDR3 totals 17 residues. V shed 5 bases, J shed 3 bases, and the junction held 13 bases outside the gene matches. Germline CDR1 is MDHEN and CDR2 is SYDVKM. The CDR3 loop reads CASSPPRRAGVTDTQYF. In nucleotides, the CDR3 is TGTGCCAGCAGTCCCCCTCGTCGAGCGGGAGTGACAGATACGCAGTATTTT.

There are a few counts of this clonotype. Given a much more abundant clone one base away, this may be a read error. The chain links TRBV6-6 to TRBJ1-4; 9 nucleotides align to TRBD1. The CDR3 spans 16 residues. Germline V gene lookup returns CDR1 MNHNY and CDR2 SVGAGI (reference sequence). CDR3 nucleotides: TGTGCCAACAGTTTCCCTCCCGGGACAGGGAGGGAAAAACTGTTTTTT. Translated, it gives CANSFPPGTGREKLFF.

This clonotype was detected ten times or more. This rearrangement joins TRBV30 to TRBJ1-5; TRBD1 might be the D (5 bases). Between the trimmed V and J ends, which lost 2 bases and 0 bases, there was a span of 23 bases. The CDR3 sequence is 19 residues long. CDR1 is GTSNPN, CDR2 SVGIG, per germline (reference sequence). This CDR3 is CAWSQRIGAGGYSNQPQHF. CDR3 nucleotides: TGTGCCTGGAGTCAACGAATCGGTGCCGGGGGTTATAGCAATCAGCCCCAGCATTTT.

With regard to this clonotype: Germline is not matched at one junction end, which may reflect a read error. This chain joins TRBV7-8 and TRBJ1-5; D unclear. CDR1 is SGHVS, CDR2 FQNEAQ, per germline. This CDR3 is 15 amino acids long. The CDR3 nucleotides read TGTGCCAGCAACTTAGACGGGGATAGCAATCAGCCTCAGCATTTT. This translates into CASNLDGDSNQPQHF.

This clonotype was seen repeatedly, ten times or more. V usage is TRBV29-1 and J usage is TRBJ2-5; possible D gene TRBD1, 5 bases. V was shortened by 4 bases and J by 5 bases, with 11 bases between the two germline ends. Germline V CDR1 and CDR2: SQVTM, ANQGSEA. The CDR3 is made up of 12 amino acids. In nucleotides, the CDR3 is TGCAGCGTTGTTAGGGGATCGGAGACCCAGTACTTC. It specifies CSVVRGSETQYF. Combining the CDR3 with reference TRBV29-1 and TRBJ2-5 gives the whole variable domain SAVISQKPSRDICQRGTSLTIQCQVDSQVTMMFWYRQQPGQSLTLIATANQGSEATYESGFVIDKFPISRPNLTFSTLTVSNMSPEDSSIYLCSVVRGSETQYFGPGTRLLVL.

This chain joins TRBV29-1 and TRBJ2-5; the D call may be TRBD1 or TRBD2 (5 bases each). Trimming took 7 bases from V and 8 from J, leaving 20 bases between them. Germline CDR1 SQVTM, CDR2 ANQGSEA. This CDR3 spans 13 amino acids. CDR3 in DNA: TGCAGCGCTTGGGGGTCGACACGAGATACCCAGTACTTC. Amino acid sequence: CSAWGSTRDTQYF. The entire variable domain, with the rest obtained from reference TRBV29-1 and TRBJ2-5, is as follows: SAVISQKPSRDICQRGTSLTIQCQVDSQVTMMFWYRQQPGQSLTLIATANQGSEATYESGFVIDKFPISRPNLTFSTLTVSNMSPEDSSIYLCSAWGSTRDTQYFGPGTRLLVL.

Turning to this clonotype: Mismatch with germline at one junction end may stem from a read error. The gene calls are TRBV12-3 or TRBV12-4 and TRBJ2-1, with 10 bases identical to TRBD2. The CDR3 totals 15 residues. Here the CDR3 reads CTTSSGGGGGDEQFF. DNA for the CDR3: TGTACCACCTCTAGCGGGGGAGGAGGCGGTGATGAACAGTTCTTC.

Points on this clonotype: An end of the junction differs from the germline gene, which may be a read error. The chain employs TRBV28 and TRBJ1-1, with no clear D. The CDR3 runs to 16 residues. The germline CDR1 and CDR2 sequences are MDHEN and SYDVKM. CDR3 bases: TGTGTCAGCAGTTTTCGAAGGTCTTTACCGAACACTGAAGCTTTCTTT. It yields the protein CVSSFRRSLPNTEAFF.

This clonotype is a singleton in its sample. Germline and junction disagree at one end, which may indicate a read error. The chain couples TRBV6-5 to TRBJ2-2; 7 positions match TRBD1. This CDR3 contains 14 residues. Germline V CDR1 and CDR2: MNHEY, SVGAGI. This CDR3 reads CASSGQGVTRELFF. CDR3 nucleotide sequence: TGTGCCAGCAGTGGGCAGGGGGTCACCAGGGAACTGTTTTTT.